Each of the 21 T cell receptor beta chains below was sequenced from the same sample in a study of T-cell reconstitution after alpha-beta-depleted transplantation in children. Unique molecular identifiers were incorporated during preparation of the TCRbeta library. Each CDR3 protein gets one entry after TCRdb re-called the PCR reads with MiXCR. This sample has about 290,000 distinct CDR3 sequences; over 9% occur once, and the top ten carry 7.5%. The specimen was PBMCs, collected before TCRalphabeta/CD19-depleted stem cell transplant. Every receptor here comes from a boy under two years old with acute myeloid leukemia, due to receive a stem cell transplant.

This clonotype was counted at least ten times. The rearrangement joins TRBV10-3 to TRBJ1-2; D unclear. The CDR3 extends over 11 amino acids. The V gene lost 7 bases and the J gene lost 7 bases, with 10 bases spanning the gap. The germline gives CDR1 ENHRY, CDR2 SYGVKD. The CDR3 DNA sequence: TGTGCCATCAACTCTGTTGGTGGCTACACCTTC. Translation: CAINSVGGYTF.

This clonotype was recorded many times. This sequence joins TRBV5-1 and TRBJ2-1; the D gene is possibly TRBD1 (5 bases). V lost 0 bases to trimming and J lost 7 bases, with 14 bases between them. The length of the CDR3 is 15 residues. CDR1 is SGHRS, CDR2 YFSETQ, per germline. The CDR3 DNA follows: TGCGCCAGCAGCTTGGCCGTGCGCCCAGGGAATGAGCAGTTCTTC. It translates to CASSLAVRPGNEQFF.

The table lists this clonotype with many counts. The J gene is TRBJ2-3, the V gene TRBV24-1; 7 bases are a match to TRBD1. The CDR3 sequence is 16 residues long. CDR1 is KGHDR, CDR2 SFDVKD, per germline. V lost 4 bases, J lost 3 bases, and 9 bases stayed unmatched. CDR3 in DNA: TGTGCCACCAGTGACCCCGGGACAGTTTCAACAGATACGCAGTATTTT. Translation: CATSDPGTVSTDTQYF.

This chain links TRBV13 with TRBJ2-5; a weak D match, TRBD1 (6 bases). Deletions cut 2 bases from V and 6 bases from J, with 10 bases between. The CDR3 has 13 amino acids. Germline V lookup: CDR1 PRHDT, CDR2 FYEKMQ (reference sequence). CDR3: CASSLQGTKTQYF. CDR3 bases: TGTGCCAGCAGCTTACAGGGGACAAAGACCCAGTACTTC.

In this sample, this clonotype turned up many times. This rearrangement joins TRBV29-1 to TRBJ2-3; 8 nucleotides match TRBD1. Germline V lookup: CDR1 SQVTM, CDR2 ANQGSEA. The CDR3 totals 14 residues. V trimming: 1 base; J trimming: 4 bases; junction bases outside the gene matches: 4. The CDR3 reads CSVEGTGSADTQYF. The CDR3 nucleotides are TGCAGCGTTGAAGGGACAGGGAGCGCAGATACGCAGTATTTT.

This clonotype was seen many times. The chain links TRBV10-3 to TRBJ2-1; TRBD2 agrees at 7 bases. J lost 2 bases, V lost 8 bases, and 0 bases had no gene match. The CDR3 sequence is 12 residues long. Germline assignment: CDR1 ENHRY and CDR2 SYGVKD. CDR3 amino acids: CAIGTTYNEQFF. In nucleotides, the CDR3 is TGTGCCATCGGGACTACCTACAATGAGCAGTTCTTC.

This clonotype was detected only a few times. The CDR3 sequence is CSARVWLEVNTEAFF. The CDR3 coding sequence is TGCAGTGCTAGAGTTTGGTTAGAGGTAAACACTGAAGCTTTCTTT. The rearrangement links TRBV20-1 to TRBJ1-1, with D uncertain. This CDR3 has 15 amino acids. The V gene lost 1 base and the J gene lost 2 bases, with 14 bases spanning the gap. Germline CDR1 DFQATT, CDR2 SNEGSKA (reference sequence).

This clonotype was seen at least ten times. The chain couples TRBV14 to TRBJ2-1; tentatively, D is TRBD1 (5 bases). Per germline, CDR1 SGHDN and CDR2 FVKESK. Trimming shortened V by 0 bases and J by 6 bases, and 15 bases separated the two germline ends. This CDR3 is 16 amino acids long. CDR3 in amino acids: CASSQDWGRVSNEQFF. The CDR3 DNA reads as TGTGCCAGCAGCCAAGATTGGGGCAGGGTCAGCAATGAGCAGTTCTTC.

This clonotype was recorded at least ten times. The chain has TRBV7-9 and TRBJ1-5, with D tentatively TRBD1 (5 bases). In germline, CDR1 is SEHNR, CDR2 FQNEAQ (reference sequence). Trimming removed 2 bases at V and 1 base at J, with 12 bases between. The CDR3 spans 16 residues. This chain's CDR3 is CASSLTDGHSNQPQHF. Written as DNA, the CDR3 is TGTGCCAGCAGCTTAACTGACGGACACAGCAATCAGCCCCAGCATTTT.

The CDR3 is CASSFGVGRYEQYF. The CDR3 coding sequence is TGTGCCAGCAGCTTCGGCGTCGGGAGATACGAGCAGTACTTC. This sequence joins TRBV5-4 and TRBJ2-7; D might be TRBD2 (6 bases). V dropped 2 bases and J dropped 4 bases, with 13 bases sitting between them. Per germline, CDR1 SGHNT and CDR2 YYREEE (reference sequence). This CDR3 is 14 amino acids long.

This clonotype has a count of ten or more. This chain joins TRBV21-1 and TRBJ2-3; the DNA was not used to check the table's D call, TRBD2. TRBV21-1 is a recognized pseudogene. This CDR3 is 17 amino acids long. This CDR3 is CASSKPLLADLPDTQYF. CDR3 sequence (DNA): TGTGCCAGCAGCAAACCCCTACTAGCGGACCTCCCGGATACGCAGTATTTT.

This clonotype was counted a single time. The chain couples TRBV20-1 to TRBJ1-5, with 8 positions matching TRBD1. The CDR3 runs 16 residues. Unmatched junction bases numbered 15, after V lost 6 bases and J lost 5 bases. Germline CDR1 and CDR2: DFQATT and SNEGSKA (reference sequence). CDR3 sequence: CSALGQAAGADQPQHF. For the CDR3, the DNA is TGCAGTGCCTTGGGACAGGCGGCCGGCGCTGATCAGCCCCAGCATTTT.

Only a few counts were recorded for this clonotype. The genes are TRBV18 and TRBJ2-6, with unresolved D. The V end lost 6 bases, the J end lost 4 bases, and 22 bases lay between the germline ends. CDR1 and CDR2 (germline): KGHSH, LQKENI. There are 18 residues in the CDR3. CDR3 DNA sequence: TGTGCCAGCTCGCCCCTAGGGCGCTCCCTTTCGGGGGCCAACGTCCTGACTTTC. Translation: CASSPLGRSLSGANVLTF. Filled out from reference TRBV18 and TRBJ2-6, the complete variable domain reads NAGVMQNPRHLVRRRGQEARLRCSPMKGHSHVYWYRQLPEEGLKFMVYLQKENIIDESGMPKERFSAEFPKEGPSILRIQQVVRGDSAAYFCASSPLGRSLSGANVLTFGAGSRLTVL.

This clonotype has only a few counts. The V call is TRBV10-3, the J call TRBJ2-7; TRBD1 agrees at 7 bases. There are 16 residues in the CDR3. J was trimmed by 0 bases and V by 6 bases; bases with no gene match: 11. The germline gives CDR1 ENHRY, CDR2 SYGVKD. The CDR3 nucleotides read TGTGCCATCAGAGACGGCAGGGGGACCTCCTCCTACGAGCAGTACTTC. This encodes CAIRDGRGTSSYEQYF.

This clonotype was picked up many times. V gene TRBV5-1 combines with J gene TRBJ2-7, with D possibly matching TRBD2 (6 bases). Germline CDR1 SGHRS, CDR2 YFSETQ. Trimming removed 3 bases at V and 6 bases at J, with 13 bases between. The CDR3 is made up of 13 amino acids. CDR3 residues: CASSWEDGVEQYF. CDR3 in DNA: TGCGCCAGCAGCTGGGAGGACGGGGTCGAGCAGTACTTC.

This clonotype was detected many times. Sequence at one end of the junction differs from germline and may be a read error. V and J are TRBV7-7 and TRBJ2-1; 8 bases map to TRBD2. In germline, CDR1 is SSHAT, CDR2 FNYEAQ (reference sequence). The CDR3 contains 15 residues. The CDR3 loop reads CASSLTGGANNEQFF. The CDR3 bases are TGTGCTAGCAGCTTAACCGGGGGGGCAAACAATGAGCAGTTCTTC. The whole variable domain, remainder taken from reference TRBV7-7 and TRBJ2-1, is GAGVSQSPRYKVTKRGQDVTLRCDPISSHATLYWYQQALGQGPEFLTYFNYEAQPDKSGLPSDRFSAERPEGSISTLTIQRTEQRDSAMYRCASSLTGGANNEQFFGPGTRLTVL.

The CDR3 nucleotides are TGTGCCTGGAGGAAGGACGGGGGGCCGCCTAGCGACTACGACAATGAGCAGTTCTTC. Translation: CAWRKDGGPPSDYDNEQFF. This sequence joins TRBV30 and TRBJ2-1; possibly TRBD2 for D (7 bases). The germline CDR1 and CDR2 sequences are GTSNPN and SVGIG (reference sequence). The CDR3 runs to 19 residues. Trimming left V 3 bases short and J 5 bases short, with 29 bases between.

In this sample, this clonotype turned up many times. The chain carries TRBV7-9 and TRBJ1-2, with 9 bases matching TRBD1. In germline, CDR1 is SEHNR, CDR2 FQNEAQ (reference sequence). CDR3 length equals 16 residues. V shed 1 base and J 5 bases; nucleotides not matched to a gene: 8. As DNA, the CDR3 is TGTGCCAGCAGCTTAGTTCCACAGGGGGCCCCTTATGGCTACACCTTC. Encoded protein: CASSLVPQGAPYGYTF.

In its sample, this clonotype was seen many times. This rearrangement joins TRBV7-2 to TRBJ2-7; TRBD1 matches at 7 bases. Germline loops: CDR1 SGHTA, CDR2 FQGNSA. CDR3 length equals 13 residues. Trimming removed 5 bases from V and 6 bases from J; junction bases left unmatched: 7. The CDR3 loop reads CASSTDRAVEQYF. The CDR3 bases are TGTGCCAGCAGCACCGACAGGGCGGTCGAGCAGTACTTC.

This clonotype has a count of ten or more. This rearrangement joins TRBV29-1 to TRBJ2-7; D remains unclear. Germline V lookup: CDR1 SQVTM, CDR2 ANQGSEA. The germline V and J ends were trimmed by 1 base and 1 base, with 5 bases remaining between them. The CDR3 runs to 12 residues. Written as DNA, the CDR3 is TGCAGCGTTGAAGGCCGGTCCTACGAGCAGTACTTC. It codes for CSVEGRSYEQYF.

This clonotype was counted at least ten times. J is TRBJ2-3 and V is TRBV28; 8 positions match TRBD2. CDR3 length: 17 residues. Unmatched junction bases numbered 11, after V lost 3 bases and J lost 3 bases. CDR1 and CDR2 from the germline V gene are MDHEN and SYDVKM. The CDR3, as DNA: TGTGCCAGCAGTTTCTTCGTAGCGGGAACGAGAACAGATACGCAGTATTTT. Translating gives CASSFFVAGTRTDTQYF. Filled out from reference TRBV28 and TRBJ2-3, the complete variable domain reads DVKVTQSSRYLVKRTGEKVFLECVQDMDHENMFWYRQDPGLGLRLIYFSYDVKMKEKGDIPEGYSVSREKKERFSLILESASTNQTSMYLCASSFFVAGTRTDTQYFGPGTRLTVL.